The present entry profiles one TCR beta chain with its context. Authors' analysis steps: Estimation of nucleated cell counts relied on the amplification of reference gene primers. Clones were sequenced by immunoSEQ multiplex PCR, and TCRdb holds only the in-frame ones, with some missing. V, J and clone size are those of that table, while D and trimming were read from the DNA. The sample records approximately 200,000 clones, 80% to 90% being singletons. The data stem from a study of blood T cell repertoires in COVID-19. Study-wide context: Material from acute and convalescent COVID-19 was sourced from the United States, Italy and Spain. In each case, the material was cDNA or gDNA derived from T cells, B-cell-depleted T cells, or PBMCs.

CDR3 length equals 13 residues. The germline V and J ends were trimmed by 4 bases and 8 bases, with 12 bases remaining between them. The receptor's source is a woman in her fifties or sixties with acute or convalescent COVID-19. The V call is TRBV12-3 or TRBV12-4, the J call TRBJ1-5, with D perhaps matching TRBD1 (6 bases). The sample was peripheral blood. The CDR3 nucleotides read TGTGCCAGCAGTTGGGACACCATCGAGCCCCAGCATTTT. Translating it yields CASSWDTIEPQHF.